These 32 T cell receptor beta chains share one sample of origin, sequenced in a study of blood T cell repertoires in COVID-19 (dated by TCRdb to 2019 to 2021). The method was the immunoSEQ multiplex PCR assay. The immuneACCESS repertoire file appears here via TCRdb, limited to in-frame rearrangements. These files lack a portion of the clones; in checked studies, under half of the deficit traces to unresolved V genes, and the cause of the others is not known. This sample is represented by roughly 150,000 clones; around three quarters of them were singletons. The ten biggest clones cover under 20% of the sample. The sequencing input was PBMCs or T cells enriched from blood (not recorded which). These TCRs come from a woman aged 70-85 years in a cohort exposed to, infected with or recovered from COVID-19 (not recorded which).

This rearrangement joins TRBV10-3 to TRBJ2-3; 7 bases fit TRBD2. This CDR3 spans 13 amino acids. Looked up from germline, CDR1 is ENHRY and CDR2 is SYGVKD. Losses at the gene ends were 8 bases for V and 5 bases for J; bases not matched to a gene: 7. This CDR3 reads CAIVAGAGDTQYF. The CDR3 DNA reads as TGTGCCATCGTGGCGGGAGCGGGAGATACGCAGTATTTT.

The rearrangement joins TRBV18 to TRBJ1-4; D remains ambiguous. Germline V lookup: CDR1 KGHSH, CDR2 LQKENI. V lost 4 bases to trimming and J lost 2 bases, with 20 bases between them. The CDR3 sequence is 18 residues long. DNA of the CDR3: TGTGCCAGCTCACTTAGGCCCTACATGACGCGGACTAATGAAAAACTGTTTTTT. Translation gives CASSLRPYMTRTNEKLFF.

This clone was recorded once. The chain joins TRBV28 to TRBJ1-5, with unresolved D. CDR1 and CDR2 from the germline V gene are MDHEN and SYDVKM. This CDR3 has 14 amino acids. Deletions cut 1 base from V and 3 bases from J, with 7 bases between. This chain's CDR3 is CASSLYRINQPQHF. The CDR3 DNA sequence: TGTGCCAGCAGTTTATACAGAATCAATCAGCCCCAGCATTTT.

The chain combines TRBV2 with TRBJ2-7; 8 nucleotides align to TRBD1. Looked up from germline, CDR1 is SNHLY and CDR2 is FYNNEI. CDR3 length: 14 amino acids. After removal of 2 bases from V and 9 bases from J, the junction contained 9 bases not matched to a gene. CDR3 sequence: CASSERDRLGSQYF. The CDR3 bases are TGTGCCAGCAGTGAAAGGGACAGGTTAGGGTCGCAGTACTTC.

This clone was counted a few times. V is TRBV19 and J is TRBJ1-2, with D perhaps matching TRBD1 (5 bases). V lost 5 bases and J lost 2, with 18 bases in between. Germline CDR1 and CDR2: LNHDA and SQIVND (reference sequence). This CDR3 region has 16 residues. The CDR3 nucleotides are TGTGCCAGTAGTCCGACCATTCAGGGAACGAACTATGGCTACACCTTC. It is translated as CASSPTIQGTNYGYTF.

V usage is TRBV12-3 or TRBV12-4 and J usage is TRBJ1-6; D unresolved. The CDR3 extends over 12 amino acids. Trimming left V 6 bases short and J 9 bases short, with 9 bases between. The CDR3 DNA sequence: TGTGCCAGCAGCTCCCTCGGTTCACCCCTCCACTTT. This sequence encodes CASSSLGSPLHF.

The chain recombines TRBV6-5 with TRBJ1-2; D is perhaps TRBD1 (5 bases). The CDR3 runs to 12 residues. With 5 bases removed from V and 5 bases from J, the gap between germline ends came to 9 bases. Germline V lookup: CDR1 MNHEY, CDR2 SVGAGI. CDR3 DNA sequence: TGTGCCAGCAGTCGGGACTCATATGGCTACACCTTC. Its translation: CASSRDSYGYTF.

This rearrangement joins TRBV15 to TRBJ1-6, with 9 positions matching TRBD1. The CDR3 contains 20 residues. Trimming removed 4 bases from V and 9 bases from J; junction bases left unmatched: 22. Germline V gene sequence: CDR1 LNHNV, CDR2 YYDKDF (reference sequence). The CDR3 DNA reads as TGTGCCACCAGCACAAAGGGACAGGGTATGACTGGCGACAAGGGTTCACCCCTCCACTTT. It is translated as CATSTKGQGMTGDKGSPLHF.

The V and J genes are TRBV7-9 and TRBJ2-3, with 9 bases fitting TRBD2. Germline CDR1 and CDR2: SEHNR and FQNEAQ (reference sequence). The CDR3 extends over 15 amino acids. V lost 1 base to trimming and J lost 5 bases; unmatched junction nucleotides: 4. CDR3 protein: CASSLGGRARDTQYF. In nucleotides, the CDR3 is TGTGCCAGCAGCTTAGGCGGGAGGGCCCGAGATACGCAGTATTTT.

This clone turned up a few times. The chain recombines TRBV2 with TRBJ1-4, with TRBD1 identical over 11 bases. J was trimmed by 7 bases and V by 7 bases; bases with no gene match: 5. This CDR3 is 14 amino acids long. Germline-derived CDR1 and CDR2 are SNHLY and FYNNEI. Written as DNA, the CDR3 is TGTGCCAGCAAATCCGGGACAGGGGGTGAAAAACTGTTTTTT. Its translation is CASKSGTGGEKLFF.

This clone was detected once. As DNA, the CDR3 is TGTGCCAGCAGCCTACAGGGGTACAGCACAGATACGCAGTATTTT. Protein product: CASSLQGYSTDTQYF. The rearrangement links TRBV9 to TRBJ2-3; 7 nucleotides align to TRBD1. V lost 4 bases to trimming and J lost 0 bases; unmatched junction nucleotides: 5. CDR1 is SGDLS and CDR2 is YYNGEE in the germline V gene. This CDR3 region has 15 residues.

This clone was counted once. The chain links TRBV15 to TRBJ1-3; TRBD1 is a possible D gene (5 bases). CDR1 LNHNV and CDR2 YYDKDF come from the germline V gene (reference sequence). V lost 3 bases and J 1 base, leaving 22 bases between the germline ends. The CDR3 covers 19 residues. CDR3 sequence reads: CATSSRPLGRGNSGNTIYF. For the CDR3, the DNA is TGTGCCACCAGCAGTCGACCCTTGGGGCGGGGGAATTCTGGAAACACCATATATTTT.

Only one count was recorded for this clone. V gene TRBV24-1 combines with J gene TRBJ1-5, with TRBD1 identical over 8 bases. Germline lookup yields CDR1 KGHDR and CDR2 SFDVKD. V lost 9 bases, J lost 5 bases, and 11 bases stayed unmatched. This CDR3 region has 15 residues. In DNA form, the CDR3 reads TGTGCCACCCAACTAGGACAGGGACAGGATCAGCCCCAGCATTTT. Translated, it gives CATQLGQGQDQPQHF.

This clone occurred a few times. The chain recombines TRBV12-3 or TRBV12-4 with TRBJ1-5; no firm D call. This CDR3 is built from 13 residues. Between the trimmed V and J ends, which lost 1 base and 6 bases, there was a span of 7 bases. The CDR3 bases are TGTGCCAGCAGTTTAGTTCGAGGTCAGCCCCAGCATTTT. It yields the protein CASSLVRGQPQHF.

The chain couples TRBV6-5 to TRBJ1-6; the match to TRBD1 covers 7 bases. CDR1 MNHEY and CDR2 SVGAGI come from the germline V gene. The CDR3 has 14 residues. Trimming removed 7 bases from V and 7 bases from J; junction bases left unmatched: 7. Written as DNA, the CDR3 is TGTGCCAGCATCGAGACAGGGAGCAATTCACCCCTCCACTTT. It encodes CASIETGSNSPLHF.

This rearrangement joins TRBV12-3 or TRBV12-4 to TRBJ1-1, with D unresolved. V shed 2 bases and J shed 3 bases, with 4 bases lying between them. This CDR3 has 12 amino acids. The CDR3 reads CASSLTYTEAFF. The CDR3 DNA follows: TGTGCCAGCAGTTTAACATACACTGAAGCTTTCTTT.

The gene calls are TRBV11-3 and TRBJ2-3; D is unresolved. Germline assignment: CDR1 SGHNT and CDR2 YENEEA. Between the trimmed V and J ends, which lost 1 base and 0 bases, there was a span of 11 bases. The CDR3 is made up of 16 amino acids. In DNA, the CDR3 is TGTGCCAGCAGCTTAGGTCTAGAAGTCAGCACAGATACGCAGTATTTT. This codes for CASSLGLEVSTDTQYF.

The table lists this clone with a count of one. This sequence joins TRBV9 and TRBJ2-1; 15 bases fit TRBD2. The V gene end was trimmed by 0 bases and the J gene end by 9 bases; junction bases not matched to a gene: 10. The CDR3 is made up of 18 amino acids. In germline, CDR1 is SGDLS, CDR2 YYNGEE. CDR3 in amino acids: CASSVGGLAGGPGAEQFF. DNA for the CDR3: TGTGCCAGCAGCGTAGGTGGACTAGCGGGAGGGCCCGGGGCTGAGCAGTTCTTC.

J is TRBJ1-4 and V is TRBV19; 7 bases fit TRBD1. The length of the CDR3 is 16 residues. Per the germline V gene, CDR1 is LNHDA and CDR2 is SQIVND (reference sequence). Trimming cost V 0 bases and J 6 bases; bases outside gene matches: 7. This chain's CDR3 is CASSIEVFRGHEKLFF. In nucleotides, the CDR3 is TGTGCCAGTAGTATAGAGGTTTTTAGGGGGCATGAAAAACTGTTTTTT.

In this sample, this clone turned up a few times. The rearrangement joins TRBV18 to TRBJ2-7; 9 bases match TRBD1. V was clipped by 0 bases and J by 6 bases; unmatched bases: 3. This CDR3 has 14 amino acids. Germline V gives CDR1 KGHSH, CDR2 LQKENI. The CDR3 nucleotides are TGTGCCAGCTCACCACCGGACAGGGGTGGCGAGCAGTACTTC. Translating gives CASSPPDRGGEQYF.

The V call is TRBV6-6, the J call TRBJ2-4; D is perhaps TRBD2 (7 bases). Deletions cut 5 bases from V and 1 base from J, with 21 bases between. The CDR3 loop spans 18 amino acids. The germline CDR1 and CDR2 sequences are MNHNY and SVGAGI (reference sequence). The CDR3 reads CASSHQAGAAGAKNIQYF. CDR3 coding DNA: TGTGCCAGCAGTCACCAGGCGGGGGCCGCAGGGGCCAAAAACATTCAGTACTTC.

On this clone: Other DNA sequences from this sample encode an identical CDR3 as well. J is TRBJ2-1 and V is TRBV20-1, with TRBD2 matching over 9 bases. CDR1 is DFQATT and CDR2 is SNEGSKA in the germline V gene (reference sequence). This CDR3 has 14 residues. Unmatched junction bases numbered 6, after V lost 3 bases and J lost 6 bases. CDR3 in DNA: TGCAGTGCTAGTTTGGCGGGAGGGGTCAATGAGCAGTTCTTC. It specifies CSASLAGGVNEQFF.

This clone was detected a few times. The V and J genes are TRBV4-1 and TRBJ2-1; no definite D call. Germline-derived CDR1 and CDR2 are MGHRA and YSYEKL. V shed 4 bases and J shed 10 bases, with 11 bases lying between them. The CDR3 sequence is 12 residues long. CDR3 nucleotides: TGCGCCAGCAGCCTAAGCCGTGTGGAGCAGTTCTTC. Residues: CASSLSRVEQFF.

V usage is TRBV6-5 and J usage is TRBJ2-1; TRBD1 is a possible D gene (6 bases). Trimming shortened V by 7 bases and J by 3 bases, and 13 bases separated the two germline ends. CDR1 and CDR2 from the germline V gene are MNHEY and SVGAGI. There are 14 residues in the CDR3. The CDR3 protein is CASKRQGLYNEQFF. In DNA, the CDR3 is TGTGCCAGCAAACGGCAGGGGCTCTACAATGAGCAGTTCTTC.

The gene calls are TRBV25-1 and TRBJ2-7; tentative D call: TRBD2 (6 bases). V lost 6 bases and J 3 bases, leaving 15 bases between the germline ends. Germline V gene data show CDR1 as MGHDK and CDR2 as SYGVNS. The CDR3 contains 14 residues. Here the CDR3 reads CASRRAGSDYEQYF. CDR3 DNA sequence: TGTGCCAGCAGGAGGGCCGGGAGTGACTACGAGCAGTACTTC.

The J gene is TRBJ2-3, the V gene TRBV11-2, with D perhaps matching TRBD1 (5 bases). The CDR3 totals 13 residues. Trimming took off 6 bases at V and 1 base at J, with 8 bases between the two ends. Germline CDR1 SGHAT, CDR2 FQNNGV. This CDR3 reads CASRSRGTDTQYF. CDR3 sequence (DNA): TGTGCCAGCAGGTCCAGGGGCACAGATACGCAGTATTTT.

J is TRBJ2-7 and V is TRBV19; D not resolved. This CDR3 has 15 amino acids. The V gene's germline CDR1 is LNHDA and CDR2 SQIVND (reference sequence). Trimming shortened V by 0 bases and J by 0 bases, and 9 bases separated the two germline ends. Here the CDR3 reads CASSIDGGGSYEQYF. DNA of the CDR3: TGTGCCAGTAGTATAGATGGTGGCGGCTCCTACGAGCAGTACTTC.

The V and J genes are TRBV12-2 and TRBJ1-6; the table assigns TRBD1, which was not confirmed against the DNA. TRBV12-2 is a listed pseudogene. The CDR3 contains 16 residues. CDR3 residues: CAIYPGTGENNSPLHF. The CDR3 region has the DNA TGTGCAATTTATCCCGGGACAGGTGAAAATAATTCACCCCTCCACTTT.

This clone was detected a few times. V and J are TRBV18 and TRBJ2-5; 10 bases match TRBD1. The ends lost 2 bases at V and 4 bases at J; junction bases unmatched: 4. The V gene's germline CDR1 is KGHSH and CDR2 LQKENI. This CDR3 is 15 amino acids long. The CDR3 loop reads CASSPGTGAGETQYF. The DNA of the CDR3 is TGTGCCAGCTCACCAGGGACAGGGGCGGGAGAGACCCAGTACTTC. Together with reference TRBV18 and TRBJ2-5, the CDR3 gives the full variable domain: NAGVMQNPRHLVRRRGQEARLRCSPMKGHSHVYWYRQLPEEGLKFMVYLQKENIIDESGMPKERFSAEFPKEGPSILRIQQVVRGDSAAYFCASSPGTGAGETQYFGPGTRLLVL.

This CDR3 is CASRPGLASYEQYF. The CDR3 nucleotides are TGTGCCAGCAGACCGGGACTAGCGTCTTACGAGCAGTACTTC. This chain connects TRBV2 to TRBJ2-7; 10 bases are a match to TRBD2. CDR1 is SNHLY, CDR2 FYNNEI, per germline. This CDR3 region has 14 residues. J lost 4 bases, V lost 6 bases, and 6 bases had no gene match.

The CDR3 DNA sequence: TGTGCCAGCAGTGAAGCGCATGGGTCGGGATTGTATGGCTACACCTTC. Protein product: CASSEAHGSGLYGYTF. This chain links TRBV6-1 with TRBJ1-2; no reliable D call. Germline V lookup: CDR1 MNHNS, CDR2 SASEGT. Trimming took 0 bases from V and 5 from J, leaving 16 bases between them. The CDR3 has 16 amino acids.

This clone was seen once. CDR3 nucleotides: TGTGCCAGCATCAGACAGGAGAACACTGAAGCTTTCTTT. Translating it yields CASIRQENTEAFF. The chain carries TRBV2 and TRBJ1-1; the D gene is possibly TRBD1 (6 bases). This CDR3 is 13 amino acids long. V was pared by 7 bases and J by 1 base, with 10 bases between. Germline CDR1 is SNHLY and CDR2 is FYNNEI.